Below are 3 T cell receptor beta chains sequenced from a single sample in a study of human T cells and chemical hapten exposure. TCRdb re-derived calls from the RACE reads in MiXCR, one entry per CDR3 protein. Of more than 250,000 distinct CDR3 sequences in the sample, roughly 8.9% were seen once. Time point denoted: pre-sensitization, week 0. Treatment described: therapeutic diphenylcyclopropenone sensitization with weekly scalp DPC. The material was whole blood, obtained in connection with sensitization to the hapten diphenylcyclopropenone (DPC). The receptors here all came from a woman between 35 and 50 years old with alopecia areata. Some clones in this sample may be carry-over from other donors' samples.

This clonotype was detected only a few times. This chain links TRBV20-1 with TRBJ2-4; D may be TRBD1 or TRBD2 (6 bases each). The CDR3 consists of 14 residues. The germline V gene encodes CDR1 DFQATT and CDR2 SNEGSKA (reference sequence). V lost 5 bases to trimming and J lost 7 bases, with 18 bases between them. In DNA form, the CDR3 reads TGCAGTGCTCCAATAGGGGGGAGTCGGAACATTCAGTACTTC. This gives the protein CSAPIGGSRNIQYF.

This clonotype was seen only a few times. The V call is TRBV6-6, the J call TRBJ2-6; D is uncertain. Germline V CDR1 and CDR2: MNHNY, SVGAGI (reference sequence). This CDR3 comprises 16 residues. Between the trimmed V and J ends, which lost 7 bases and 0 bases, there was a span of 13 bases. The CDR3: CASTITPNSGANVLTF. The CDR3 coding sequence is TGTGCCAGCACCATTACTCCCAACTCTGGGGCCAACGTCCTGACTTTC.

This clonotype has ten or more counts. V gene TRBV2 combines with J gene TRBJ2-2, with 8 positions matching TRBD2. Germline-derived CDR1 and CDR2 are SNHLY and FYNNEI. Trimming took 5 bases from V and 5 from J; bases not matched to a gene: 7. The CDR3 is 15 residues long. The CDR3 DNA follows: TGTGCCAGCAGTCCTCTAGCGGGTAGGACCGGGGAGCTGTTTTTT. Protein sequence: CASSPLAGRTGELFF. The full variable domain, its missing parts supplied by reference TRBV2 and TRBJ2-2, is EPEVTQTPSHQVTQMGQEVILRCVPISNHLYFYWYRQILGQKVEFLVSFYNNEISEKSEIFDDQFSVERPDGSNFTLKIRSTKLEDSAMYFCASSPLAGRTGELFFGEGSRLTVL.